This T cell receptor beta chain originates from a study of T cells in tuberculosis. General study findings and limits: Shorter CDR3-alpha in active tuberculosis partly drove smaller distances. Classification accuracy was 87% (AUROC approximately 0.9) with the GMM-specific repertoire.

Germline V gene lookup returns CDR1 SGHAT and CDR2 FQNNGV. Trimming left V 0 bases short and J 2 bases short, with 14 bases between. This CDR3 has 17 residues. TCRdb keeps only in-frame clones here, not all; method: immunoSEQ multiplex PCR. In the table there are about 43,000 clones, around 94% of which are singletons. On this clone: The antigen is undetermined.

Adolescents were screened for latent TB by skin test and IGRA. Unsorted cryopreserved PBMC were sequenced, averaging roughly 99,000 T cells per clinical donor. Sequenced input: PBMCs. The receptor was isolated from a donor between 10 and 35 years old with latent tuberculosis or without tuberculosis infection. Some clones in this sample may be carry-over from other donors' samples. The rearrangement uses TRBV11-2 and TRBJ2-1; perhaps TRBD2 as D (5 bases). For the CDR3, the DNA is TGTGCCAGCAGCTTAGAGGTGGGCGGGTTGGCCTACAATGAGCAGTTCTTC. Residues: CASSLEVGGLAYNEQFF.